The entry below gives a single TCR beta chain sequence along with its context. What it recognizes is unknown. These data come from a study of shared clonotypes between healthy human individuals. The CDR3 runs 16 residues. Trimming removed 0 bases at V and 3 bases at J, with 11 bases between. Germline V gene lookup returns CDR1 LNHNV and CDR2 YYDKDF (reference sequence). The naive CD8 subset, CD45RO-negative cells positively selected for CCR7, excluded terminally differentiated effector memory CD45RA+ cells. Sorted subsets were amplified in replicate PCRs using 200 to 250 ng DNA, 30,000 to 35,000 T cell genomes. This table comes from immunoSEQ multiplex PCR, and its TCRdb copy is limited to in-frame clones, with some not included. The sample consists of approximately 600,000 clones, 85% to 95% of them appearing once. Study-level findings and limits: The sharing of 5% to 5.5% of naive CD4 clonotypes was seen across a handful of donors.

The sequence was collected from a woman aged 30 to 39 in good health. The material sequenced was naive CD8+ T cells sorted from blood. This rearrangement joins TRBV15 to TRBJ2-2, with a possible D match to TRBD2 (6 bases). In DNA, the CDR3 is TGTGCCACCAGCAGAGATCGGGAGTTATACACCGGGGAGCTGTTTTTT. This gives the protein CATSRDRELYTGELFF.